This record concerns one TCR beta chain sequence. The CDR3 covers 13 residues. The sample originates from a study of monozygotic twins with inflammatory bowel disease. TCRdb reprocessed the 5' RACE reads and keeps a single row for each CDR3 protein, giving no DNA. This sample contains fewer than 200,000 distinct CDR3 sequences. The source material was blood. This chain links TRBV12-3 or TRBV12-4 with TRBJ1-2; the TRBD1 assignment by TCRdb is unverifiable without DNA. The TCR comes from a human donor with ulcerative colitis or Crohn's disease, or a healthy co-twin of an affected twin (not recorded which). CDR3 protein: CANSFGGLGGYTF.